The next 4 T cell receptor beta chains were all read from a single sample in a study of yellow fever vaccine responses in identical twins. TCRdb reanalysed the RT-PCR reads using MiXCR and keeps one entry per CDR3 protein. The table shows approximately 3,000 distinct CDR3 sequences, with about nine tenths occurring only once. The material was T cells from blood (PBMCs), unsorted or a sorted subset (not recorded which), obtained before or after yellow fever vaccination (not recorded which). These receptors came from a woman in her late teens or twenties who received the yellow fever vaccine.

V is TRBV12-3 or TRBV12-4 and J is TRBJ1-2; D may be TRBD1 (6 bases). Between the trimmed V and J ends, which lost 4 bases and 3 bases, there was a span of 18 bases. The CDR3 covers 16 residues. CDR3 sequence: CASSSPLRQVDYGYTF. In nucleotides, the CDR3 is TGTGCCAGCAGTTCACCACTCAGACAGGTCGACTATGGCTACACCTTC.

Only one count was recorded for this clonotype. The chain links TRBV13 to TRBJ1-5, with D perhaps TRBD1 (5 bases). Trimming removed 5 bases at V and 7 bases at J, with 12 bases between. The CDR3 extends over 13 amino acids. Germline CDR1 and CDR2: PRHDT and FYEKMQ (reference sequence). The DNA of the CDR3 is TGTGCCAGCAGCGCCCGGACATTCCAGCCCCAGCATTTT. It yields the protein CASSARTFQPQHF.

The rearrangement joins TRBV11-2 to TRBJ2-7, with 8 nucleotides matching TRBD1. V shed 5 bases and J 2 bases; nucleotides not matched to a gene: 11. Germline CDR1 is SGHAT and CDR2 is FQNNGV. The CDR3 is 16 residues long. The CDR3 DNA reads as TGTGCCAGCAGCGGGGGGACAGGTCAATCCACCTACGAGCAGTACTTC. This encodes CASSGGTGQSTYEQYF. Based on the CDR3 plus reference TRBV11-2 and TRBJ2-7, the full variable domain is EAGVAQSPRYKIIEKRQSVAFWCNPISGHATLYWYQQILGQGPKLLIQFQNNGVVDDSQLPKDRFSAERLKGVDSTLKIQPAKLEDSAVYLCASSGGTGQSTYEQYFGPGTRLTVT.

This clonotype was seen just once. The CDR3 DNA sequence: TGTGCCAGCAGCTCCCTCGACTGGATAAGCACAGATACGCAGTATTTT. The encoded protein is CASSSLDWISTDTQYF. The chain joins TRBV11-2 to TRBJ2-3; D gene ambiguous. The germline V gene encodes CDR1 SGHAT and CDR2 FQNNGV. Trimming cost V 4 bases and J 0 bases, with 14 bases left between them. The length of the CDR3 is 16 residues.